This passage covers 30 T cell receptor beta chains from one sample sequenced in a study of radiotherapy plus CTLA-4 blockade in lung cancer. Sequencing was performed with immunoSEQ multiplex PCR; in TCRdb, only in-frame clones are kept and a portion is missing. The table has around 59,000 clones, 75% to 85% seen once. The sequencing used peripheral blood, collected from a patient treated with radiotherapy plus ipilimumab. The source is a human donor with non-small cell lung cancer who had a partial response to radiotherapy plus ipilimumab.

The chain combines TRBV5-1 with TRBJ2-1; 11 positions match TRBD2. In germline, CDR1 is SGHRS, CDR2 YFSETQ. The trim removed 5 bases at V and 7 bases at J, leaving 8 bases unmatched. The CDR3 loop spans 15 amino acids. CDR3 nucleotides: TGCGCCAGCAGTGGGCTAGCGGGGGGAATTAATGAGCAGTTCTTC. As protein: CASSGLAGGINEQFF.

This chain links TRBV18 with TRBJ2-7, with 8 nucleotides matching TRBD1. Germline values: CDR1 KGHSH, CDR2 LQKENI. The V and J ends lost 2 bases and 6 bases, in that order; junction bases with no gene match: 6. The CDR3 covers 14 residues. This CDR3 reads CASSPGQGLGEQYF. CDR3 coding DNA: TGTGCCAGCTCACCAGGACAGGGCCTGGGCGAGCAGTACTTC.

This chain links TRBV28 with TRBJ2-7; 10 nucleotides match TRBD1. The CDR3 covers 15 residues. Germline values: CDR1 MDHEN, CDR2 SYDVKM. Trimming removed 6 bases from V and 4 bases from J; junction bases left unmatched: 9. DNA of the CDR3: TGTGCCAGCAGCCCTCGACAGGGGGCGGTATACGAGCAGTACTTC. Translation: CASSPRQGAVYEQYF.

The V and J genes are TRBV10-3 and TRBJ2-3; D is possibly TRBD1 (7 bases). The CDR3 spans 15 residues. Germline V gene lookup returns CDR1 ENHRY and CDR2 SYGVKD. Trimming shortened V by 2 bases and J by 1 base, and 10 bases separated the two germline ends. CDR3 amino acids: CAISEGRGGTDTQYF. DNA of the CDR3: TGTGCCATCAGTGAGGGCAGGGGGGGCACAGATACGCAGTATTTT.

The rearrangement joins TRBV7-2 to TRBJ2-2, with 7 bases matching TRBD1. Germline loops: CDR1 SGHTA, CDR2 FQGNSA. V dropped 2 bases and J dropped 7; count of bases not matched to a gene: 4. The CDR3 spans 14 residues. This CDR3 reads CASSLRTGYGELFF. CDR3 in DNA: TGTGCCAGCAGCTTACGGACAGGATACGGGGAGCTGTTTTTT.

The V call is TRBV5-1, the J call TRBJ2-7, with D unresolved. The CDR3 runs 14 residues. CDR1 and CDR2 (germline): SGHRS, YFSETQ. V gave up 0 bases and J gave up 5 bases, with 12 bases separating them. Here the CDR3 reads CASSLGANMDEQYF. CDR3 nucleotide sequence: TGCGCCAGCAGCTTGGGGGCCAACATGGACGAGCAGTACTTC.

V gene TRBV9 combines with J gene TRBJ2-2, with a tentative D call TRBD1 (7 bases). The V and J ends lost 4 bases and 5 bases respectively, with 15 bases between them. The CDR3 extends over 15 amino acids. The germline gives CDR1 SGDLS, CDR2 YYNGEE. CDR3 bases: TGTGCCAGCAGCCCGGAGGGGGCGGGTACCGGGGAGCTGTTTTTT. It codes for CASSPEGAGTGELFF.

The V call is TRBV29-1, the J call TRBJ2-5; TRBD1 is a possible D gene (5 bases). Germline values: CDR1 SQVTM, CDR2 ANQGSEA. Deletions cut 5 bases from V and 2 bases from J, with 15 bases between. CDR3 length: 14 residues. The CDR3 DNA sequence: TGCAGCGTTTGGGGCGTGCGTAATCAAGAGACCCAGTACTTC. It encodes CSVWGVRNQETQYF.

The V gene is TRBV4-2, the J gene TRBJ2-5; 10 nucleotides align to TRBD2. J was trimmed by 0 bases and V by 0 bases; bases with no gene match: 7. CDR3 length: 18 amino acids. Germline V gene sequence: CDR1 LGHNA, CDR2 YNFKEQ. CDR3 nucleotides: TGTGCCAGCAGCCAAGAGGCTAGCGGGGGCTCCTACCAAGAGACCCAGTACTTC. Translating gives CASSQEASGGSYQETQYF.

This clone was seen just once. The chain links TRBV9 to TRBJ1-6; no clear D gene. Germline CDR1 reads SGDLS; CDR2 reads YYNGEE. CDR3 length: 15 residues. V was cut by 0 bases and J by 4 bases, with 8 bases left in between. This CDR3 is CASSVGADYNSPLHF. The DNA of the CDR3 is TGTGCCAGCAGCGTAGGAGCTGATTATAATTCACCCCTCCACTTT.

The gene calls are TRBV2 and TRBJ2-7, with 8 bases aligning to TRBD2. CDR1 is SNHLY and CDR2 is FYNNEI in the germline V gene. The CDR3 is 14 amino acids. The V gene end was trimmed by 7 bases and the J gene end by 1 base; junction bases not matched to a gene: 6. CDR3 residues: CASNRGGQSYEQYF. The CDR3 DNA reads TGTGCCAGCAATCGCGGGGGGCAATCCTACGAGCAGTACTTC. The full variable domain, with the rest looked up from reference TRBV2 and TRBJ2-7, is EPEVTQTPSHQVTQMGQEVILRCVPISNHLYFYWYRQILGQKVEFLVSFYNNEISEKSEIFDDQFSVERPDGSNFTLKIRSTKLEDSAMYFCASNRGGQSYEQYFGPGTRLTVT.

This clone was detected a few times. The CDR3 protein is CASSIAPGSSYEQYF. CDR3 nucleotides: TGTGCCAGTAGTATAGCCCCGGGGAGCTCCTACGAGCAGTACTTC. The chain is built from TRBV19 and TRBJ2-7, with D perhaps TRBD2 (5 bases). The CDR3 sequence is 15 residues long. V was trimmed by 1 base and J by 0 bases, leaving 10 bases between them. CDR1 and CDR2 from the germline V gene are LNHDA and SQIVND (reference sequence).

This clone was observed a few times. The CDR3 nucleotides read TGTGCCAGCAGTGAAGGCCCTGCGGTGGAGACCCAGTACTTC. Its protein is CASSEGPAVETQYF. The rearrangement uses TRBV6-5 and TRBJ2-5; D gene uncertain. Trimming removed 5 bases at V and 5 bases at J, with 15 bases between. CDR1 is MNHEY and CDR2 is SVGAGI in the germline V gene. The CDR3 consists of 14 residues.

The chain recombines TRBV5-6 with TRBJ2-5; the match to TRBD1 covers 10 bases. V shed 3 bases and J 5 bases; nucleotides not matched to a gene: 7. Germline loops: CDR1 SGHDT, CDR2 YYEEEE. There are 15 residues in the CDR3. The CDR3 sequence: CASSSTGGAGETQYF. For the CDR3, the DNA is TGTGCCAGCAGCTCGACAGGGGGCGCAGGGGAGACCCAGTACTTC.

The chain couples TRBV19 to TRBJ1-3, with 7 bases matching TRBD1. CDR1 LNHDA and CDR2 SQIVND come from the germline V gene (reference sequence). The CDR3 extends over 13 amino acids. J lost 2 bases, V lost 9 bases, and 4 bases had no gene match. The CDR3 loop is CASGQGAGNTIYF. CDR3 nucleotide sequence: TGTGCCAGCGGGCAGGGGGCTGGAAACACCATATATTTT.

The V and J genes are TRBV18 and TRBJ2-7; TRBD2 matches 12 bases. This CDR3 region has 17 residues. J lost 0 bases, V lost 6 bases, and 9 bases had no gene match. Germline loops: CDR1 KGHSH, CDR2 LQKENI. CDR3 residues: CASSATSGGVSSYEQYF. The CDR3 coding sequence is TGTGCCAGCTCCGCGACTAGCGGGGGCGTTAGCTCCTACGAGCAGTACTTC. Full variable domain (rest looked up from reference TRBV18 and TRBJ2-7): NAGVMQNPRHLVRRRGQEARLRCSPMKGHSHVYWYRQLPEEGLKFMVYLQKENIIDESGMPKERFSAEFPKEGPSILRIQQVVRGDSAAYFCASSATSGGVSSYEQYFGPGTRLTVT.

In DNA, the CDR3 is TGTGCCAGCAGCTCCCGACAGGGAGTTTCTTATGGCTACACCTTC. Protein: CASSSRQGVSYGYTF. J is TRBJ1-2 and V is TRBV7-2, with 7 nucleotides matching TRBD1. The ends lost 4 bases at V and 5 bases at J; junction bases unmatched: 10. The CDR3 spans 15 residues. Germline lookup yields CDR1 SGHTA and CDR2 FQGNSA.

The V and J genes are TRBV7-9 and TRBJ2-3; 10 bases align to TRBD1. V shed 4 bases and J 6 bases; nucleotides not matched to a gene: 4. This CDR3 is 14 amino acids long. Germline V gene data show CDR1 as SEHNR and CDR2 as FQNEAQ (reference sequence). The CDR3 nucleotides read TGTGCCAGCAGCTCCGGGACAGGGGTTGATACGCAGTATTTT. It encodes CASSSGTGVDTQYF. Based on the CDR3 plus reference TRBV7-9 and TRBJ2-3, the full variable domain is DTGVSQNPRHKITKRGQNVTFRCDPISEHNRLYWYRQTLGQGPEFLTYFQNEAQLEKSRLLSDRFSAERPKGSFSTLEIQRTEQGDSAMYLCASSSGTGVDTQYFGPGTRLTVL.

CDR3 in DNA: TGTGCCAGCAGCTGGGGACTAGCGGGGGCCACCGGGGAGCTGTTTTTT. Residues: CASSWGLAGATGELFF. The chain combines TRBV5-6 with TRBJ2-2; the match to TRBD2 covers 14 bases. The CDR3 extends over 16 amino acids. CDR1 is SGHDT, CDR2 YYEEEE, per germline. The junction had 2 bases not matched to a gene; V was cut back by 3 bases and J by 4 bases. Supplemented by reference TRBV5-6 and TRBJ2-2, the full variable domain reads DAGVTQSPTHLIKTRGQQVTLRCSPKSGHDTVSWYQQALGQGPQFIFQYYEEEERQRGNFPDRFSGHQFPNYSSELNVNALLLGDSALYLCASSWGLAGATGELFFGEGSRLTVL.

The rearrangement uses TRBV5-6 and TRBJ2-5, with 13 bases identical to TRBD2. CDR3 length: 15 amino acids. CDR1 and CDR2 (germline): SGHDT, YYEEEE. The trim removed 0 bases at V and 4 bases at J, leaving 0 bases unmatched. The CDR3 here is CASSLGLAGGETQYF. The CDR3 nucleotides read TGTGCCAGCAGCTTGGGACTAGCGGGGGGAGAGACCCAGTACTTC.

To note about this clone: This may stem from a read error, because a much larger clone lies one nucleotide away. The chain carries TRBV7-3 and TRBJ2-7; TRBD1 might be the D (5 bases). The germline V gene encodes CDR1 SGHTA and CDR2 FQGTGA. V lost 3 bases and J 0 bases, leaving 6 bases between the germline ends. CDR3 length: 13 residues. CDR3 amino acids: CASSLTDSYEQYF. In DNA, the CDR3 is TGTGCCAGCAGCTTGACAGACTCCTACGAGCAGTACTTC.

The gene calls are TRBV9 and TRBJ2-7; D is perhaps TRBD1 (5 bases). Germline V gene data show CDR1 as SGDLS and CDR2 as YYNGEE. Trimming took off 2 bases at V and 1 base at J, with 13 bases between the two ends. This CDR3 has 15 residues. DNA for the CDR3: TGTGCCAGCAGCGTTATAGGGGAAGGATCCTACGAGCAGTACTTC. Its translation is CASSVIGEGSYEQYF.

V is TRBV7-9 and J is TRBJ2-7; 7 bases agree with TRBD2. CDR1 SEHNR and CDR2 FQNEAQ come from the germline V gene (reference sequence). The CDR3 length is 13 residues. Losses at the gene ends were 5 bases for V and 7 bases for J; bases not matched to a gene: 8. CDR3 amino acids: CASSPGLTAEQYF. The CDR3 nucleotides read TGTGCCAGCAGCCCGGGACTAACGGCTGAGCAGTACTTC.

The chain combines TRBV6-1 with TRBJ2-7, with TRBD2 matching over 7 bases. V was pared by 5 bases and J by 6 bases, with 7 bases of the junction left unmatched. Germline-derived CDR1 and CDR2 are MNHNS and SASEGT. The CDR3 extends over 13 amino acids. The CDR3 spells CASSREGRGEQYF. As DNA, the CDR3 is TGTGCCAGCAGTAGGGAGGGACGGGGCGAGCAGTACTTC.

V and J are TRBV2 and TRBJ1-5; 7 nucleotides line up with TRBD1. Per germline, CDR1 SNHLY and CDR2 FYNNEI. The CDR3 length is 13 residues. With 8 bases clipped from V and 3 bases from J, the junction kept 4 bases outside the gene matches. CDR3 sequence: CASVGQPNQPQHF. The CDR3 DNA follows: TGTGCCAGCGTGGGACAGCCCAATCAGCCCCAGCATTTT.

The chain combines TRBV6-1 with TRBJ2-2; 9 bases map to TRBD1. The germline V gene encodes CDR1 MNHNS and CDR2 SASEGT. V was clipped by 7 bases and J by 5 bases; unmatched bases: 8. The CDR3 covers 15 residues. In DNA form, the CDR3 reads TGTGCCAGCACCGAAAGAGGGACAGGGACCGGGGAGCTGTTTTTT. Translated, it gives CASTERGTGTGELFF.

This chain links TRBV7-2 with TRBJ2-1; possibly TRBD1 for D (5 bases). V lost 1 base and J 4 bases, leaving 8 bases between the germline ends. This CDR3 comprises 14 residues. CDR1 is SGHTA, CDR2 FQGNSA, per germline. DNA of the CDR3: TGTGCCAGCAGCTTAGGGCAGGGATACAATGAGCAGTTCTTC. Its translation is CASSLGQGYNEQFF. The full variable domain, in which reference TRBV7-2 and TRBJ2-1 provide the parts outside the CDR3, is GAGVSQSPSNKVTEKGKDVELRCDPISGHTALYWYRQSLGQGLEFLIYFQGNSAPDKSGLPSDRFSAERTGGSVSTLTIQRTQQEDSAVYLCASSLGQGYNEQFFGPGTRLTVL.

The rearrangement links TRBV5-1 to TRBJ2-2; 10 bases are shared with TRBD1. The ends lost 4 bases at V and 4 bases at J; junction bases unmatched: 13. Germline CDR1 and CDR2: SGHRS and YFSETQ. This CDR3 has 18 amino acids. CDR3 in amino acids: CASSASPGQGPVTGELFF. DNA of the CDR3: TGCGCCAGCAGCGCCTCACCGGGACAGGGGCCCGTCACCGGGGAGCTGTTTTTT.

The gene calls are TRBV29-1 and TRBJ2-5; TRBD1 might be the D (6 bases). Germline V gene data show CDR1 as SQVTM and CDR2 as ANQGSEA. Trimming cost V 7 bases and J 1 base, with 10 bases left between them. The CDR3 sequence is 12 residues long. This CDR3 reads CSAGQFQETQYF. The CDR3 coding sequence is TGCAGCGCCGGACAGTTCCAAGAGACCCAGTACTTC.

This clone was seen more than once but under ten times. The chain uses TRBV7-2 and TRBJ1-6, with 8 nucleotides matching TRBD1. CDR1 and CDR2 from the germline V gene are SGHTA and FQGNSA. The CDR3 runs to 16 residues. V dropped 4 bases and J dropped 7; count of bases not matched to a gene: 9. DNA for the CDR3: TGTGCCAGCAGCTCGAGAGGACAGGGCAGGAATTCACCCCTCCACTTT. Protein sequence: CASSSRGQGRNSPLHF.